The clone carrying this T cell receptor (beta chain) has more than one count but fewer than ten. This CDR3 has 15 residues. Looked up from germline, CDR1 is MNHEY and CDR2 is SMNVEV (reference sequence). Trimming cost V 5 bases and J 8 bases; bases outside gene matches: 6. In the PCR, 60 Vbeta and 13 Jbeta primers were used. TCRdb keeps only in-frame clones here, not all; method: immunoSEQ multiplex PCR. The table shows about 94,000 clones, with around 66% occurring only once. The data were obtained in a study of cytomegalovirus exposure and HLA in healthy donors. Material for sequencing was PBMCs. The sequence derives from a young man in good health and CMV-seronegative. The V call is TRBV27, the J call TRBJ2-1; 13 bases match TRBD2. CDR3 sequence (DNA): TGTGCCAGCAGTGCGGGACTAGCGGGAATTGATGAGCAGTTCTTC. Translating gives CASSAGLAGIDEQFF.